Below are 15 T cell receptor beta chains sequenced from a single sample in a study of blood T cell repertoires in COVID-19. TCRdb's table, derived via immunoSEQ multiplex PCR, lists solely in-frame clones and lacks some. Among some 250,000 clones listed, roughly nine tenths were seen once. Input material: PBMCs or T cells enriched from blood (not recorded which). The receptor set was obtained from a human donor in a cohort exposed to, infected with or recovered from COVID-19 (not recorded which). The donor label of this sample is uncertain.

The chain joins TRBV7-9 to TRBJ1-4; unclear D gene. CDR3 size: 16 residues. Trimming stripped 4 bases from V and 0 bases from J, with 12 bases between. Germline V gene sequence: CDR1 SEHNR, CDR2 FQNEAQ (reference sequence). CDR3 nucleotides: TGTGCCAGCAGCTCCCTTGTCGGGACAACTAATGAAAAACTGTTTTTT. It codes for CASSSLVGTTNEKLFF.

The V and J genes are TRBV10-3 and TRBJ1-3; 7 bases map to TRBD1. This CDR3 comprises 15 residues. Germline CDR1 is ENHRY and CDR2 is SYGVKD. J gave up 0 bases and V 6 bases, and 5 bases lay outside the gene matches. For the CDR3, the DNA is TGTGCCATCAGGGGACAGCCAGACTCTGGAAACACCATATATTTT. Translated: CAIRGQPDSGNTIYF.

This rearrangement joins TRBV5-1 to TRBJ1-1, with unresolved D. The CDR3 consists of 13 residues. V lost 4 bases and J 0 bases, leaving 7 bases between the germline ends. CDR1 SGHRS and CDR2 YFSETQ come from the germline V gene. The CDR3 DNA reads TGCGCCAGCAGCGCGGGGATGAACACTGAAGCTTTCTTT. Translated, it gives CASSAGMNTEAFF.

The genes are TRBV6-1 and TRBJ1-3; tentative D call: TRBD1 (6 bases). Germline V gene lookup returns CDR1 MNHNS and CDR2 SASEGT. The CDR3 contains 15 residues. Trimming removed 8 bases from V and 4 bases from J, with 18 bases in between. The CDR3, as DNA: TGTGCCAGCGGGACATATACTCAACTCGGAAACACCATATATTTT. Residues: CASGTYTQLGNTIYF.

The genes are TRBV21-1 and TRBJ1-1; TRBD1, as called in the table, went unchecked against the DNA. TRBV21-1 is a listed pseudogene. This CDR3 has 16 amino acids. The CDR3 coding sequence is TGTGCCAGCAGCTCCCGGGACATCCGAATGAACACTGAAGCTTTCTTT. It is translated as CASSSRDIRMNTEAFF.

This chain uses TRBV5-1 with TRBJ2-7; possible D gene TRBD1, 6 bases. Germline V gene lookup returns CDR1 SGHRS and CDR2 YFSETQ. The CDR3 has 16 amino acids. Trimming removed 4 bases at V and 4 bases at J, with 21 bases between. The CDR3 DNA reads TGCGCCAGCAGCCAAAGGGGCCCAGGCAGGGGATACGAGCAGTACTTC. Its translation is CASSQRGPGRGYEQYF.

The V and J genes are TRBV24-1 and TRBJ2-7; no reliable D call. The V end lost 3 bases, the J end lost 4 bases, and 9 bases lay between the germline ends. Germline V gene sequence: CDR1 KGHDR, CDR2 SFDVKD. The CDR3 covers 13 residues. This chain's CDR3 is CATSDDSRYEQYF. CDR3 DNA: TGTGCCACCAGTGATGATTCGCGATACGAGCAGTACTTC.

The V and J genes are TRBV6-2 or TRBV6-3 and TRBJ2-3; 13 bases map to TRBD2. The CDR3 runs to 15 residues. Germline V gene data show CDR1 as MNHEY and CDR2 as SVGEGT. The V segment lost 6 bases and the J segment 5 bases; nucleotides outside the gene matches: 5. In nucleotides, the CDR3 is TGTGCCAGCAGCTCACTAGCGGGGGGGCAAGATACGCAGTATTTT. Its translation is CASSSLAGGQDTQYF.

This clone has more than one count but fewer than ten. The chain links TRBV15 to TRBJ1-5, with TRBD1 matching 9 bases. V lost 1 base, J lost 1 base, and 2 bases stayed unmatched. This CDR3 spans 16 amino acids. Germline-derived CDR1 and CDR2 are LNHNV and YYDKDF (reference sequence). DNA of the CDR3: TGTGCCACCAGCAGAGCCGGACAGGGGAGCAATCAGCCCCAGCATTTT. Its protein product is CATSRAGQGSNQPQHF.

This chain joins TRBV29-1 and TRBJ1-2, with D perhaps TRBD1 (5 bases). Germline V gives CDR1 SQVTM, CDR2 ANQGSEA. The CDR3 contains 11 residues. Trimming left V 5 bases short and J 8 bases short, with 12 bases between. The CDR3 DNA follows: TGCAGCGTTTCAGGAGGGGACGGCTACACCTTC. Residues: CSVSGGDGYTF. Complete variable domain (other parts from reference TRBV29-1 and TRBJ1-2): SAVISQKPSRDICQRGTSLTIQCQVDSQVTMMFWYRQQPGQSLTLIATANQGSEATYESGFVIDKFPISRPNLTFSTLTVSNMSPEDSSIYLCSVSGGDGYTFGSGTRLTVV.

V usage is TRBV2 and J usage is TRBJ2-3; D remains unclear. CDR1 and CDR2 from the germline V gene are SNHLY and FYNNEI. V lost 3 bases to trimming and J lost 4 bases, with 14 bases between them. CDR3 size: 15 residues. CDR3 coding DNA: TGTGCCAGCAGTGAGAACAGTCCCTTCCCAGATACGCAGTATTTT. Protein: CASSENSPFPDTQYF.

This clone was seen a handful of times. The chain combines TRBV18 with TRBJ2-7; 9 nucleotides line up with TRBD1. Germline V CDR1 and CDR2: KGHSH, LQKENI. This CDR3 is 14 amino acids long. Trimming at V came to 6 bases and at J to 5 bases, leaving 8 bases not matched to a gene. The CDR3: CASSRRDRVHEQYF. For the CDR3, the DNA is TGTGCCAGCTCCCGCCGGGACAGGGTCCACGAGCAGTACTTC.

In its sample, this clone was seen a few times. The J gene is TRBJ1-5, the V gene TRBV2; D ambiguous. CDR1 is SNHLY and CDR2 is FYNNEI in the germline V gene. This CDR3 has 11 amino acids. V was trimmed by 6 bases and J by 9 bases, leaving 9 bases between them. The CDR3 loop reads CASSVEGPQHF. The CDR3 DNA reads TGTGCCAGCAGCGTGGAGGGGCCCCAGCATTTT.

V gene TRBV6-1 combines with J gene TRBJ1-1, with TRBD1 matching over 8 bases. This CDR3 is built from 15 residues. In germline, CDR1 is MNHNS, CDR2 SASEGT. The ends lost 0 bases at V and 4 bases at J; junction bases unmatched: 4. CDR3: CASSEATGVGTEAFF. CDR3 nucleotides: TGTGCCAGCAGTGAAGCGACAGGGGTCGGCACTGAAGCTTTCTTT.

The V and J genes are TRBV2 and TRBJ2-7; 10 bases are shared with TRBD1. The CDR3 length is 16 residues. Germline-derived CDR1 and CDR2 are SNHLY and FYNNEI. V gave up 6 bases and J gave up 4 bases; unmatched junction bases: 12. The DNA for the CDR3 is TGTGCCAGCAGGGCATTAGGGGACAGGGGAACATACGAGCAGTACTTC. Its translation is CASRALGDRGTYEQYF.